This passage covers 3 T cell receptor beta chains from one sample sequenced in a study of T cell responses to AZD1222 COVID-19 vaccine. Data came from immunoSEQ multiplex PCR; TCRdb stores just in-frame clones and leaves some out. The data show about 120,000 clones, about 82% seen once. The specimen was peripheral blood, collected 28 days after the second AZD1222 dose. These receptors were obtained from an adult who received the AZD1222 COVID-19 vaccine.

The CDR3 here is CASSPYRGGANTEAFF. CDR3 bases: TGTGCCAGCTCACCTTACCGCGGGGGCGCGAACACTGAAGCTTTCTTT. This chain links TRBV18 with TRBJ1-1; D perhaps matches TRBD1 (6 bases). This CDR3 spans 16 amino acids. CDR1 is KGHSH, CDR2 LQKENI, per germline. The V end was cut by 3 bases, the J end by 1 base, with 15 bases between.

The gene calls are TRBV5-5 and TRBJ2-7; TRBD1 matches at 10 bases. J gave up 2 bases and V 4 bases, and 6 bases lay outside the gene matches. CDR3 length equals 15 residues. Germline V gene lookup returns CDR1 SGHKS and CDR2 YYEKEE (reference sequence). CDR3 amino acids: CASSVTGGAPYEQYF. The DNA for the CDR3 is TGTGCCAGCAGCGTGACAGGGGGCGCCCCCTACGAGCAGTACTTC.

The rearrangement links TRBV11-2 to TRBJ1-1, with 10 positions matching TRBD1. This CDR3 has 19 amino acids. The trim removed 5 bases at V and 8 bases at J, leaving 23 bases unmatched. Germline lookup yields CDR1 SGHAT and CDR2 FQNNGV. Here the CDR3 DNA reads TGTGCCAGCAGCCTTCGGGGCGGGGACAGGGGCATCAGATGGTTAGAAGCTTTCTTT. Encoded protein: CASSLRGGDRGIRWLEAFF.